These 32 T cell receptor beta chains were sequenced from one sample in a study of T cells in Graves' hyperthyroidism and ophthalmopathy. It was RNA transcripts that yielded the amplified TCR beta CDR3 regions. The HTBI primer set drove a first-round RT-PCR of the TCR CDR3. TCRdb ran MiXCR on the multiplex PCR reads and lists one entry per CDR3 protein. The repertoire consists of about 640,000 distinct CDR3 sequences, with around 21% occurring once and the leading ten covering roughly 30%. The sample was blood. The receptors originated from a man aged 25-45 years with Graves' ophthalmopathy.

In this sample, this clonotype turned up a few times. In nucleotides, the CDR3 is TGTGCCAGCAGTTTCCCCAGGGGAGGTAGTGAGCAGTTCTTC. It is translated as CASSFPRGGSEQFF. The J gene is TRBJ2-1, the V gene TRBV28; D could derive from TRBD1 or TRBD2 (6 bases each). The CDR3 runs to 14 residues. V was pared by 3 bases and J by 9 bases, with 15 bases between. The germline CDR1 and CDR2 sequences are MDHEN and SYDVKM.

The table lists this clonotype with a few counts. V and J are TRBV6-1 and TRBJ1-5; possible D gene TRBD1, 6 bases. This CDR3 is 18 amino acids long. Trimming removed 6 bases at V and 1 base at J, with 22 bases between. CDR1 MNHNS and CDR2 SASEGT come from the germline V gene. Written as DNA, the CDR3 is TGTGCCAGCAGCCCACGCCGACCTAGACAGGTCAGCAATCAGCCCCAGCATTTT. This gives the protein CASSPRRPRQVSNQPQHF.

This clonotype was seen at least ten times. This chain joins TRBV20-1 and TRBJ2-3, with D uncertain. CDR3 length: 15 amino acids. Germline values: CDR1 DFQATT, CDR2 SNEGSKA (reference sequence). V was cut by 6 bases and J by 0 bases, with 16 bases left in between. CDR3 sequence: CSADPLERSTDTQYF. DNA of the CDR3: TGCAGTGCAGACCCCCTAGAGCGAAGCACAGATACGCAGTATTTT.

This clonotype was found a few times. CDR3 protein: CASGLDLAWNEQFF. CDR3 sequence (DNA): TGTGCTAGTGGTTTGGACTTAGCTTGGAATGAGCAGTTCTTC. This chain connects TRBV12-5 to TRBJ2-1; no clear D gene. In germline, CDR1 is LGHNT, CDR2 FRNRAP. This CDR3 has 14 amino acids. Trimming pared 1 base from V and 7 bases from J, leaving 11 bases between.

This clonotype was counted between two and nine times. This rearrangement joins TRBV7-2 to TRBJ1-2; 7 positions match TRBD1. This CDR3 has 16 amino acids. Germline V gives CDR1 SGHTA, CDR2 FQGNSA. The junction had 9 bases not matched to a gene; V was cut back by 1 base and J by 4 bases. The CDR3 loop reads CASSLDRGGPFYGYTF. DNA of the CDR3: TGTGCCAGCAGCTTAGACAGGGGAGGACCTTTCTATGGCTACACCTTC.

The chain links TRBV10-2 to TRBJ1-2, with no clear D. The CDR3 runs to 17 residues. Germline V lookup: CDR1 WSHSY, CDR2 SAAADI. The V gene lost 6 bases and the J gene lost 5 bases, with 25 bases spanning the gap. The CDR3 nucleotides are TGCGCCAGCAGCTACAGCGGACTGTACGGTCTAAAGTATGGCTACACCTTC. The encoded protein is CASSYSGLYGLKYGYTF.

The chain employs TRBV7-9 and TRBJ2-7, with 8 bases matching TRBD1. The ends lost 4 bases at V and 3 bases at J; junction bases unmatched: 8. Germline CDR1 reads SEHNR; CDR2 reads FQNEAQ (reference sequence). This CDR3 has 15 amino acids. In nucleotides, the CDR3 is TGTGCCAGCAGCTCCCGGACAGGGAAGATCTACGAGCAGTACTTC. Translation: CASSSRTGKIYEQYF.

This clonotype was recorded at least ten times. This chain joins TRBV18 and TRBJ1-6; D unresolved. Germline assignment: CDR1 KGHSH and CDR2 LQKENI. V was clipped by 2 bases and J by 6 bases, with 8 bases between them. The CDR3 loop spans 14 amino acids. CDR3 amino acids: CASSPEAVNSPLHF. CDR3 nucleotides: TGTGCCAGCTCACCAGAAGCCGTTAATTCACCCCTCCACTTT.

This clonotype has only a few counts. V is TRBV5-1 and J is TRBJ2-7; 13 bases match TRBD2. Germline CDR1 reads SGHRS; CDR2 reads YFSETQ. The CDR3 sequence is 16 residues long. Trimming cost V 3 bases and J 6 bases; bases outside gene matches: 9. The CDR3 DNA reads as TGCGCCAGCAGCTACGGTTGGACTAGCGGGGGTCGCGAGCAGTACTTC. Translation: CASSYGWTSGGREQYF.

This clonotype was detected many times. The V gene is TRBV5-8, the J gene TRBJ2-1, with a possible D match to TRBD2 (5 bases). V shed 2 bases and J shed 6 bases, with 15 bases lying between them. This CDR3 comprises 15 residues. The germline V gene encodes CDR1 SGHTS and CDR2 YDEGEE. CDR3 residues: CASSLRERVRNEQFF. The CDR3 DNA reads TGTGCCAGCAGCTTAAGGGAGAGGGTGCGCAATGAGCAGTTCTTC.

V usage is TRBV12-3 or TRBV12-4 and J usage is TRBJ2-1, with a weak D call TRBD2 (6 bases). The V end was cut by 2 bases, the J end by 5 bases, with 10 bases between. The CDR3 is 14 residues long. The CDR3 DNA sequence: TGTGCCAGCAGTTTAAGGACTACCAACAATGAGCAGTTCTTC. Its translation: CASSLRTTNNEQFF.

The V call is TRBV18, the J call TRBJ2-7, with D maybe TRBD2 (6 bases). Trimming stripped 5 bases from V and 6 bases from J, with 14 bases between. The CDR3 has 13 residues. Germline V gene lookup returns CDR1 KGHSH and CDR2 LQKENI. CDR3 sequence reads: CASSYAPEGEQYF. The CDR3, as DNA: TGTGCCAGCTCATACGCCCCGGAGGGCGAGCAGTACTTC.

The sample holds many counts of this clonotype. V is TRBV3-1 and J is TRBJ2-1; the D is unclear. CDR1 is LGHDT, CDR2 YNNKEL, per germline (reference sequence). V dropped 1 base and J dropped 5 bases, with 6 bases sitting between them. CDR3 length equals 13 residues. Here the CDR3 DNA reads TGTGCCAGCAGCCAAGTTTGGGACAATGAGCAGTTCTTC. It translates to CASSQVWDNEQFF.

Written as DNA, the CDR3 is TGTGCCAGCACCAGTGACTCCTACGAGCAGTACTTC. Protein product: CASTSDSYEQYF. The V gene is TRBV2, the J gene TRBJ2-7; D remains ambiguous. Per germline, CDR1 SNHLY and CDR2 FYNNEI. The CDR3 contains 12 residues. Trimming stripped 7 bases from V and 0 bases from J, with 7 bases between.

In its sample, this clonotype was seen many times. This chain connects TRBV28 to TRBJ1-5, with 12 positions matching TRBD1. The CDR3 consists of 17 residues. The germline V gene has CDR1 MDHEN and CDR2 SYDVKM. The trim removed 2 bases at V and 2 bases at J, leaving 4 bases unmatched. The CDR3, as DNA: TGTGCCAGCAGTTTACCCGGGACAGGGGGCGGCAATCAGCCCCAGCATTTT. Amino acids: CASSLPGTGGGNQPQHF.

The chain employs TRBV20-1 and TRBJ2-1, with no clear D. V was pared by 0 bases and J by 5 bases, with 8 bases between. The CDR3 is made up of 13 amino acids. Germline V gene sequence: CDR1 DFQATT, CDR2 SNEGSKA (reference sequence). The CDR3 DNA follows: TGCAGTGCTAGAGATTCCCTCAACAATGAGCAGTTCTTC. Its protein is CSARDSLNNEQFF.

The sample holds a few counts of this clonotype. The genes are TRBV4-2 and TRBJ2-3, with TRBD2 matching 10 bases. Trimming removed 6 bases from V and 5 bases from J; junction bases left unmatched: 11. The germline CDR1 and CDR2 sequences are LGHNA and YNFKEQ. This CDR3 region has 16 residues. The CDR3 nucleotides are TGTGCCAGCAGGCGGGCTAGCGGGAGTTTAGGAGATACGCAGTATTTT. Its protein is CASRRASGSLGDTQYF.

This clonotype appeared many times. The CDR3 region is CASRREGRSSYNEQFF. The CDR3, as DNA: TGCGCCAGCAGGCGGGAGGGCCGGAGCTCCTACAATGAGCAGTTCTTC. V usage is TRBV5-1 and J usage is TRBJ2-1, with 9 bases lining up with TRBD2. The germline CDR1 and CDR2 sequences are SGHRS and YFSETQ. Losses at the gene ends were 5 bases for V and 0 bases for J; bases not matched to a gene: 6. This CDR3 region has 16 residues.

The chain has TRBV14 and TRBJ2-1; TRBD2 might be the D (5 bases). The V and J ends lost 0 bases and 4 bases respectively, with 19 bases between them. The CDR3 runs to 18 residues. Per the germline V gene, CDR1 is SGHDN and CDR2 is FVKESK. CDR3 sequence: CASSQEPLWAAGYNEQFF. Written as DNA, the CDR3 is TGTGCCAGCAGCCAAGAGCCCCTGTGGGCGGCGGGTTACAATGAGCAGTTCTTC.

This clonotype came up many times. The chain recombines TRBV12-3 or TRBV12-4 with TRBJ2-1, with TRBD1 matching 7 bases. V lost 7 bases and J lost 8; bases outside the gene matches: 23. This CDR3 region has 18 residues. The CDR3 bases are TGTGCCAGCAAAGGTCCTCACACAACAGGGGTTTGGGGCGATGAGCAGTTCTTC. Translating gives CASKGPHTTGVWGDEQFF.

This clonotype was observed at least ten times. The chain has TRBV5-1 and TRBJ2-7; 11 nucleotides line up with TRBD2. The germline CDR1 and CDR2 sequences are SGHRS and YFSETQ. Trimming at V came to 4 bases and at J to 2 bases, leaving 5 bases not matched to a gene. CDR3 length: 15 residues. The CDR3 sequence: CASSDTSGRPYEQYF. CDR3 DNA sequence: TGCGCCAGCAGCGATACTAGCGGGAGACCCTACGAGCAGTACTTC.

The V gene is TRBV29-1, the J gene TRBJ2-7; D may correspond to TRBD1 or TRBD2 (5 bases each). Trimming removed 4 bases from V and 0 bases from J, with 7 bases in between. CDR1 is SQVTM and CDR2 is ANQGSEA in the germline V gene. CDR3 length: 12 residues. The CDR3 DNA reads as TGCAGCGTTGGGGGGAACTCCTACGAGCAGTACTTC. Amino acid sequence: CSVGGNSYEQYF.

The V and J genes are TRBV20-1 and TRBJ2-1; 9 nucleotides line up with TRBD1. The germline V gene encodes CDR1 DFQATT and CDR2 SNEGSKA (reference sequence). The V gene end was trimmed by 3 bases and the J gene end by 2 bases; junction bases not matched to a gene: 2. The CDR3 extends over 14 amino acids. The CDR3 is CSASDRGTYNEQFF. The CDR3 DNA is TGCAGTGCTAGTGACAGGGGGACCTACAATGAGCAGTTCTTC.

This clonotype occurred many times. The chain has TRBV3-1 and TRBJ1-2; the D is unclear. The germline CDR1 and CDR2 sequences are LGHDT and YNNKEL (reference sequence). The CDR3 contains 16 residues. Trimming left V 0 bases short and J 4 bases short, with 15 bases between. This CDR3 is CASSQEGRQSSYGYTF. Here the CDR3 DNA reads TGTGCCAGCAGCCAAGAGGGTAGGCAGTCAAGCTATGGCTACACCTTC.

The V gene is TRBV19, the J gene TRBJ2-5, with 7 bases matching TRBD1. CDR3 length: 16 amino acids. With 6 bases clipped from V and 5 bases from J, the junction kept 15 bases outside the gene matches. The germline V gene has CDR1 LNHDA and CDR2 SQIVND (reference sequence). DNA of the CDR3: TGTGCCAGTAGCGAGATAGGGACAGTAGTTTTGGAGACCCAGTACTTC. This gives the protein CASSEIGTVVLETQYF.

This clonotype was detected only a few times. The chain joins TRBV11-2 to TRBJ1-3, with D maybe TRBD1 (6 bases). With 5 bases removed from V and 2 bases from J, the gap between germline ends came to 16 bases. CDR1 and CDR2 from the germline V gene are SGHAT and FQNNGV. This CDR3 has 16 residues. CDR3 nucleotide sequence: TGTGCCAGCAGCCCGAATCGGGCAGGGGCTGGAAACACCATATATTTT. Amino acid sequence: CASSPNRAGAGNTIYF. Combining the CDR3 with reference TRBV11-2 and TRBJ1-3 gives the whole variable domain EAGVAQSPRYKIIEKRQSVAFWCNPISGHATLYWYQQILGQGPKLLIQFQNNGVVDDSQLPKDRFSAERLKGVDSTLKIQPAKLEDSAVYLCASSPNRAGAGNTIYFGEGSWLTVV.

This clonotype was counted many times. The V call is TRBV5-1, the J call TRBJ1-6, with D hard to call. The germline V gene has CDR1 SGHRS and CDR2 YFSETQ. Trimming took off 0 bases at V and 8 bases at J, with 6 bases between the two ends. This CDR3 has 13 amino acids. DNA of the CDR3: TGCGCCAGCAGCTTGGGCGTGGATTCACCCCTCCACTTT. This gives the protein CASSLGVDSPLHF.

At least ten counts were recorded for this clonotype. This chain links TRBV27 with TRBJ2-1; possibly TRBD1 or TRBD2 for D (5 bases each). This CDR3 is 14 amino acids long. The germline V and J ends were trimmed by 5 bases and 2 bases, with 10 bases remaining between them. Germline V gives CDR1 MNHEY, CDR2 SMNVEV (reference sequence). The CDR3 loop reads CASSRGDPYNEQFF. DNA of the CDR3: TGTGCCAGCAGTCGAGGGGACCCCTACAATGAGCAGTTCTTC.

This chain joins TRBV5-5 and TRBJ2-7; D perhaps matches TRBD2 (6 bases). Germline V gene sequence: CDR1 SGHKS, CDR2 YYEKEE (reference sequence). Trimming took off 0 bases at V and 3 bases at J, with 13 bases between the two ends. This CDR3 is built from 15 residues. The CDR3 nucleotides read TGTGCCAGCAGCTTGGATATTAGCGGCCTCTACGAGCAGTACTTC. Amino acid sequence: CASSLDISGLYEQYF.

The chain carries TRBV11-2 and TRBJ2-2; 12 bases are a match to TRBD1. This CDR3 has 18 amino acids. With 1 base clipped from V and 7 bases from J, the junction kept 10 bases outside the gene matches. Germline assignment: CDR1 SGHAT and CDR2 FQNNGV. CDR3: CASSLGAPGTGGVGELFF. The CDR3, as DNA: TGTGCCAGCAGCTTAGGCGCCCCCGGGACAGGGGGCGTCGGGGAGCTGTTTTTT.

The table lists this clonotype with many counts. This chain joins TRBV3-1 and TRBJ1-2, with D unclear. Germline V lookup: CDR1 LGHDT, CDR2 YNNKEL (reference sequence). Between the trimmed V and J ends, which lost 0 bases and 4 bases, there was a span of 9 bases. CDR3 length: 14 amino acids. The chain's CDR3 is CASSQESGLYGYTF. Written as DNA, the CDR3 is TGTGCCAGCAGCCAAGAGTCCGGACTCTATGGCTACACCTTC.

The CDR3 is CASSAQGPMDTQYF. The CDR3 nucleotides read TGTGCCAGCAGCGCCCAGGGCCCGATGGATACGCAGTATTTT. The gene calls are TRBV13 and TRBJ2-3, with D possibly being TRBD1 (5 bases). CDR1 is PRHDT and CDR2 is FYEKMQ in the germline V gene (reference sequence). The CDR3 extends over 14 amino acids. V lost 5 bases and J 6 bases, leaving 15 bases between the germline ends.